This T cell receptor beta chain was captured in a study of blood T cell repertoires in COVID-19. Study-level background: Some COVID-19 samples were acute and others convalescent; all came from the United States, Italy and Spain. PBMCs, B-cell-depleted T cells, or T cells provided the cDNA or gDNA that made up the material.

Per the original data handling: Cell counts per sample came from amplifying reference gene primers. Only in-frame clones appear in the TCRdb table, and some are missing; sequencing was by immunoSEQ multiplex PCR. V and J calls and clone size are given by that table; D and trimming were obtained from the DNA. The profile shows under 150,000 clones, 85% to 90% of them singletons. The receptor was derived from a woman in her fifties or sixties with acute or convalescent COVID-19. Sequencing was performed on peripheral blood.

CDR3 nucleotides: TGTGCCAGCAGCGCGGGACAGCTCACCGGGGAGCTGTTTTTT. Protein: CASSAGQLTGELFF. J is TRBJ2-2 and V is TRBV11-2; D may be TRBD1 (7 bases). The CDR3 totals 14 residues. Germline-derived CDR1 and CDR2 are SGHAT and FQNNGV. V was shortened by 5 bases and J by 4 bases, with 11 bases between the two germline ends.